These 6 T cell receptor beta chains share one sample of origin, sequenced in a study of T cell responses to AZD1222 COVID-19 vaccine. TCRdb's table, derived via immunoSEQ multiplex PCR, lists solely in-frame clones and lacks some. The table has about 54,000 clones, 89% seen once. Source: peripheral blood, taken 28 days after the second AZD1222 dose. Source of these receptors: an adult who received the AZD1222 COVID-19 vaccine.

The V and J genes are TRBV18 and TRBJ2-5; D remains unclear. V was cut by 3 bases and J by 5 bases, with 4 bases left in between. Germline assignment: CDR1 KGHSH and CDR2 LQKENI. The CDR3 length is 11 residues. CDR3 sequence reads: CASSPRETQYF. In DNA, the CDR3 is TGTGCCAGCTCACCTCGGGAGACCCAGTACTTC. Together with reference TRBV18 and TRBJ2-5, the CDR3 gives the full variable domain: NAGVMQNPRHLVRRRGQEARLRCSPMKGHSHVYWYRQLPEEGLKFMVYLQKENIIDESGMPKERFSAEFPKEGPSILRIQQVVRGDSAAYFCASSPRETQYFGPGTRLLVL.

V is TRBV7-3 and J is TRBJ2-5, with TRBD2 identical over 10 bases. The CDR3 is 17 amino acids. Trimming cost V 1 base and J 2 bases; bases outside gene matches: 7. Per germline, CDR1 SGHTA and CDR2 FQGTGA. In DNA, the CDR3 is TGTGCCAGCAGCTTAAGGCCCCCGACTAGCGGGCAAGAGACCCAGTACTTC. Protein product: CASSLRPPTSGQETQYF.

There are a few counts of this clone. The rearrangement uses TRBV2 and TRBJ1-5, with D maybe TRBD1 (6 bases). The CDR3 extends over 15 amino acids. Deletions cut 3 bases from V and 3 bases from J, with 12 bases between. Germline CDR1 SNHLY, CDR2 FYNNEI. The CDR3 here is CASSDSRQVNQPQHF. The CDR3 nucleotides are TGTGCCAGCAGTGATTCTCGACAGGTCAATCAGCCCCAGCATTTT.

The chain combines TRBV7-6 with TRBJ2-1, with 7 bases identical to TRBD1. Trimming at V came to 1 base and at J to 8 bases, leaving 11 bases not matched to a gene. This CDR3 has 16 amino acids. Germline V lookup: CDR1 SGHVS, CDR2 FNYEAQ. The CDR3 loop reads CASSLGGRDRRDEQFF. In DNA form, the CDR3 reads TGTGCCAGCAGCTTAGGGGGCCGGGACAGACGGGATGAGCAGTTCTTC.

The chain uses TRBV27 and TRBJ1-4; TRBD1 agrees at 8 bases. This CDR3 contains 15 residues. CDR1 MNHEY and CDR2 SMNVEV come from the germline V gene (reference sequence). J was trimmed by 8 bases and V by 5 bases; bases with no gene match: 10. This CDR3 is CASSPLTGAGEKLFF. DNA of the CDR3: TGTGCCAGCAGTCCCCTGACAGGGGCAGGGGAAAAACTGTTTTTT.

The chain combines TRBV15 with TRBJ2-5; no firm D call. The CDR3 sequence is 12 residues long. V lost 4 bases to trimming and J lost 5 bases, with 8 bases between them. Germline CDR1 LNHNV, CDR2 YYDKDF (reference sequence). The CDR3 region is CATSKGRETQYF. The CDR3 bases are TGTGCCACCAGCAAAGGGCGGGAGACCCAGTACTTC.